A single sample is the source of the 29 T cell receptor beta chains below, sequenced in a study of shared clonotypes between healthy human individuals. Method: immunoSEQ multiplex PCR; TCRdb's copy keeps in-frame clones and lacks some. The table includes millions of clones, just over 90% detected once. Naive CD8 isolation took CD45RO-negative cells positively selected for CCR7 and excluded terminally differentiated effector memory CD45RA+ cells. Sequenced input: naive CD8+ T cells from PBMCs. The receptors were sampled from a man aged 18 to 30 in good health. Some clones in this sample may be carry-over from other donors' samples.

The V call is TRBV5-6, the J call TRBJ1-5; 11 bases are shared with TRBD1. V lost 4 bases and J lost 9; bases outside the gene matches: 6. The germline V gene encodes CDR1 SGHDT and CDR2 YYEEEE. This CDR3 region has 14 residues. The DNA of the CDR3 is TGTGCCAGCAGCCTTGGACAGGGGGCTCGGCCCCAGCATTTT. It yields the protein CASSLGQGARPQHF.

The chain joins TRBV27 to TRBJ2-7, with TRBD1 as a possible D gene (5 bases). This CDR3 region has 15 residues. Germline V CDR1 and CDR2: MNHEY, SMNVEV (reference sequence). V lost 2 bases, J lost 0 bases, and 11 bases lay in between. In DNA form, the CDR3 reads TGTGCCAGCAGTTTAATAGGGGTCCCCTCCTACGAGCAGTACTTC. This encodes CASSLIGVPSYEQYF.

The V call is TRBV30, the J call TRBJ2-1; D not resolved. Germline V lookup: CDR1 GTSNPN, CDR2 SVGIG (reference sequence). The CDR3 loop spans 11 amino acids. Trimming removed 0 bases from V and 12 bases from J, with 9 bases in between. The CDR3: CAWSVRPRQFF. The CDR3 nucleotides read TGTGCCTGGAGTGTACGTCCCCGGCAGTTCTTC.

This clone was detected a few times. The chain recombines TRBV11-2 with TRBJ1-1, with D hard to call. The CDR3 consists of 13 residues. V was cut by 1 base and J by 4 bases, with 7 bases left in between. Looked up from germline, CDR1 is SGHAT and CDR2 is FQNNGV. The CDR3 DNA sequence: TGTGCCAGCAGCTTAGGCAGTACCACTGAAGCTTTCTTT. Encoded protein: CASSLGSTTEAFF.

This chain uses TRBV7-9 with TRBJ2-3; 11 bases match TRBD2. The V and J ends lost 4 bases and 0 bases, in that order; junction bases with no gene match: 9. The CDR3 length is 18 residues. The germline CDR1 and CDR2 sequences are SEHNR and FQNEAQ (reference sequence). The CDR3 protein is CASSSSGLAGLSTDTQYF. The CDR3 nucleotides are TGTGCCAGCAGCTCGTCAGGACTAGCGGGCCTAAGCACAGATACGCAGTATTTT. Complete variable domain (other parts from reference TRBV7-9 and TRBJ2-3): DTGVSQNPRHKITKRGQNVTFRCDPISEHNRLYWYRQTLGQGPEFLTYFQNEAQLEKSRLLSDRFSAERPKGSFSTLEIQRTEQGDSAMYLCASSSSGLAGLSTDTQYFGPGTRLTVL.

This chain links TRBV9 with TRBJ2-7; TRBD2 is a possible D gene (5 bases). Trimming removed 1 base from V and 0 bases from J, with 11 bases in between. The germline V gene has CDR1 SGDLS and CDR2 YYNGEE. The CDR3 runs 15 residues. CDR3 amino acids: CASSVWSGSSYEQYF. The CDR3 nucleotides read TGTGCCAGCAGCGTATGGAGCGGTAGCTCCTACGAGCAGTACTTC.

This clone was counted once. J is TRBJ1-1 and V is TRBV5-1; D call uncertain. V was pared by 2 bases and J by 0 bases, with 8 bases between. The CDR3 is 14 amino acids. CDR1 is SGHRS and CDR2 is YFSETQ in the germline V gene. The CDR3 DNA is TGCGCCAGCAGCTTCCGGTCAGTGAACACTGAAGCTTTCTTT. Residues: CASSFRSVNTEAFF.

In this sample, this clone turned up once. The J gene is TRBJ2-7, the V gene TRBV27; TRBD1 aligns across 10 bases. Germline assignment: CDR1 MNHEY and CDR2 SMNVEV (reference sequence). The CDR3 runs to 16 residues. V lost 5 bases, J lost 4 bases, and 11 bases stayed unmatched. CDR3 DNA sequence: TGTGCCAGCAGTCCACATCTCCGGGACAGGGGATACGAGCAGTACTTC. The encoded protein is CASSPHLRDRGYEQYF.

This chain connects TRBV19 to TRBJ1-5; D is undetermined. This CDR3 has 16 residues. V lost 0 bases to trimming and J lost 3 bases, with 12 bases between them. In germline, CDR1 is LNHDA, CDR2 SQIVND (reference sequence). The chain's CDR3 is CASSIDGWGSNQPQHF. Written as DNA, the CDR3 is TGTGCCAGTAGTATAGATGGATGGGGTTCCAATCAGCCCCAGCATTTT.

J is TRBJ2-7 and V is TRBV10-2; TRBD2 might be the D (5 bases). The length of the CDR3 is 15 residues. Germline CDR1 is WSHSY and CDR2 is SAAADI. V gave up 6 bases and J gave up 0 bases, with 15 bases separating them. The CDR3 DNA sequence: TGCGCCAGCAGCCATGGGCGGACTGGCTCCTACGAGCAGTACTTC. Translation gives CASSHGRTGSYEQYF.

The V call is TRBV19, the J call TRBJ2-1; 12 positions match TRBD2. Germline CDR1 reads LNHDA; CDR2 reads SQIVND (reference sequence). CDR3 length equals 18 residues. The ends lost 5 bases at V and 2 bases at J; junction bases unmatched: 10. The CDR3 region is CASSVTSGRIRPYNEQFF. The CDR3 region has the DNA TGTGCCAGTAGTGTGACTAGCGGGAGAATCAGACCCTACAATGAGCAGTTCTTC.

In regard to this clone: Other DNA sequences from this sample encode an identical CDR3 as well. The chain uses TRBV7-2 and TRBJ2-7; D unclear. CDR3 length: 12 amino acids. Germline CDR1 and CDR2: SGHTA and FQGNSA. Trimming cost V 3 bases and J 0 bases, with 3 bases left between them. The CDR3 DNA sequence: TGTGCCAGCAGCTTTAGCTCCTACGAGCAGTACTTC. Translated: CASSFSSYEQYF.

The chain combines TRBV6-5 with TRBJ1-1; D unclear. V was cut by 7 bases and J by 2 bases, with 11 bases left in between. Germline CDR1 reads MNHEY; CDR2 reads SVGAGI. The length of the CDR3 is 13 residues. CDR3 sequence reads: CASTLRYNTEAFF. In nucleotides, the CDR3 is TGTGCCAGCACCCTACGGTATAACACTGAAGCTTTCTTT.

Regarding this clone: Other DNA sequences within the sample encode an identical CDR3. The rearrangement links TRBV27 to TRBJ1-3; tentative D call: TRBD1 (6 bases). The CDR3 runs to 13 residues. V lost 6 bases and J 4 bases, leaving 10 bases between the germline ends. CDR1 is MNHEY, CDR2 SMNVEV, per germline (reference sequence). The CDR3 DNA follows: TGTGCCAGCAGCCGAGACAGGGGAAACACCATATATTTT. Translating it yields CASSRDRGNTIYF.

This chain's CDR3 is CASSPRGDPSYEQYF. CDR3 DNA: TGTGCCAGCAGCCCCCGCGGGGACCCTTCCTACGAGCAGTACTTC. The V and J genes are TRBV13 and TRBJ2-7; D is perhaps TRBD2 (6 bases). Germline lookup yields CDR1 PRHDT and CDR2 FYEKMQ (reference sequence). V lost 5 bases and J 1 base, leaving 15 bases between the germline ends. This CDR3 comprises 15 residues.

The chain carries TRBV10-3 and TRBJ2-7; the D call may be TRBD1 or TRBD2 (5 bases each). The CDR3 has 14 residues. V was clipped by 7 bases and J by 3 bases, with 16 bases between them. CDR1 ENHRY and CDR2 SYGVKD come from the germline V gene. Here the CDR3 DNA reads TGTGCCATCACCGAGGGACCCGAACTCTACGAGCAGTACTTC. It yields the protein CAITEGPELYEQYF.

This clone has more than one count but fewer than ten. The sample has other DNA sequences that encode this CDR3 too. The chain uses TRBV27 and TRBJ2-1; D ambiguous. Trimming removed 0 bases at V and 5 bases at J, with 5 bases between. Germline values: CDR1 MNHEY, CDR2 SMNVEV (reference sequence). The CDR3 consists of 13 residues. The CDR3 protein is CASSLSRNNEQFF. The CDR3 nucleotides are TGTGCCAGCAGTTTATCCAGGAACAATGAGCAGTTCTTC.

This clone is a singleton in its sample. V is TRBV19 and J is TRBJ2-7, with TRBD2 matching over 8 bases. The J segment lost 3 bases and the V segment lost 3 bases, leaving 13 bases of the junction unmatched. Germline V gene lookup returns CDR1 LNHDA and CDR2 SQIVND (reference sequence). The CDR3 runs to 17 residues. The CDR3 DNA follows: TGTGCCAGTAGTATGGCGACGGGACTAGAAGATAACTACGAGCAGTACTTC. The encoded protein is CASSMATGLEDNYEQYF. The full variable domain, its missing parts supplied by reference TRBV19 and TRBJ2-7, is DGGITQSPKYLFRKEGQNVTLSCEQNLNHDAMYWYRQDPGQGLRLIYYSQIVNDFQKGDIAEGYSVSREKKESFPLTVTSAQKNPTAFYLCASSMATGLEDNYEQYFGPGTRLTVT.

The chain has TRBV19 and TRBJ2-3, with D possibly being TRBD1 (5 bases). V dropped 4 bases and J dropped 2 bases, with 13 bases sitting between them. CDR1 is LNHDA, CDR2 SQIVND, per germline (reference sequence). The CDR3 runs 15 residues. CDR3 sequence: CASSTRAGYTDTQYF. The CDR3 nucleotides are TGTGCCAGTAGTACCAGGGCCGGGTACACAGATACGCAGTATTTT.

The rearrangement uses TRBV6-5 and TRBJ2-2; TRBD1 might be the D (5 bases). The ends were cut back, 4 bases at V and 1 base at J, with 10 bases in the middle. Germline V gene data show CDR1 as MNHEY and CDR2 as SVGAGI. The CDR3 loop spans 15 amino acids. In DNA, the CDR3 is TGTGCCAGCAGTTTCTCCACAGGGAACACCGGGGAGCTGTTTTTT. Encoded protein: CASSFSTGNTGELFF.

The rearrangement uses TRBV5-6 and TRBJ2-1; TRBD1 might be the D (5 bases). Germline CDR1 reads SGHDT; CDR2 reads YYEEEE. Between the trimmed V and J ends, which lost 4 bases and 9 bases, there was a span of 17 bases. This CDR3 has 14 residues. The CDR3 DNA is TGTGCCAGCAGCCCCCAGGGTTTCGTAATTGAGCAGTTCTTC. Residues: CASSPQGFVIEQFF.

This clone has just one count. V and J are TRBV29-1 and TRBJ2-7, with 12 positions matching TRBD2. The germline CDR1 and CDR2 sequences are SQVTM and ANQGSEA. With 5 bases clipped from V and 5 bases from J, the junction kept 13 bases outside the gene matches. This CDR3 comprises 16 residues. The CDR3 spells CSVLFETSGSLNEQYF. The CDR3 coding sequence is TGCAGCGTTTTGTTCGAGACTAGCGGGAGTCTCAACGAGCAGTACTTC.

The chain recombines TRBV7-9 with TRBJ1-1; D remains ambiguous. This CDR3 comprises 16 residues. V was shortened by 4 bases and J by 0 bases, with 15 bases between the two germline ends. Germline values: CDR1 SEHNR, CDR2 FQNEAQ (reference sequence). The CDR3 is CASSYPVLGMNTEAFF. The CDR3 nucleotides read TGTGCCAGCAGCTACCCTGTTTTGGGGATGAACACTGAAGCTTTCTTT.

CDR3 DNA sequence: TGTGCCAGCAGCTTAGTCGGGACAGGGGATGAAAAACTGTTTTTT. It specifies CASSLVGTGDEKLFF. The genes are TRBV7-9 and TRBJ1-4, with TRBD1 matching 10 bases. The CDR3 totals 15 residues. Germline V gene sequence: CDR1 SEHNR, CDR2 FQNEAQ (reference sequence). Trimming removed 1 base from V and 6 bases from J; junction bases left unmatched: 2. The full variable domain, rest sourced from reference TRBV7-9 and TRBJ1-4, is DTGVSQNPRHKITKRGQNVTFRCDPISEHNRLYWYRQTLGQGPEFLTYFQNEAQLEKSRLLSDRFSAERPKGSFSTLEIQRTEQGDSAMYLCASSLVGTGDEKLFFGSGTQLSVL.

The chain carries TRBV30 and TRBJ2-5, with 12 bases matching TRBD2. Per the germline V gene, CDR1 is GTSNPN and CDR2 is SVGIG (reference sequence). CDR3 length: 18 amino acids. V trimming: 3 bases; J trimming: 0 bases; junction bases outside the gene matches: 11. CDR3 nucleotides: TGTGCCTGGAGAGGCGAGACTAGCGGGAGAGTGTACCAAGAGACCCAGTACTTC. Protein: CAWRGETSGRVYQETQYF.

The chain joins TRBV6-5 to TRBJ1-1, with no clear D. V was shortened by 0 bases and J by 3 bases, with 11 bases between the two germline ends. The CDR3 extends over 15 amino acids. CDR1 and CDR2 from the germline V gene are MNHEY and SVGAGI. CDR3: CASSYSFSGYTEAFF. CDR3 nucleotide sequence: TGTGCCAGCAGTTACTCATTTTCGGGGTACACTGAAGCTTTCTTT.

The rearrangement uses TRBV14 and TRBJ2-7; 11 nucleotides agree with TRBD2. The CDR3 is 15 amino acids. Trimming cost V 2 bases and J 4 bases; bases outside gene matches: 4. Germline-derived CDR1 and CDR2 are SGHDN and FVKESK. The CDR3 sequence: CASSQLTSGTYEQYF. CDR3 coding DNA: TGTGCCAGCAGCCAATTGACTAGCGGGACGTACGAGCAGTACTTC.

The gene calls are TRBV11-2 and TRBJ2-7; tentatively, D is TRBD1 or TRBD2 (5 bases each). The V end lost 0 bases, the J end lost 0 bases, and 15 bases lay between the germline ends. The CDR3 spans 17 residues. Per germline, CDR1 SGHAT and CDR2 FQNNGV. The CDR3, as DNA: TGTGCCAGCAGCTTAGAGAGGGGTTGGGGCGGCTCCTACGAGCAGTACTTC. Its translation is CASSLERGWGGSYEQYF.

Notes on this clone: Other nucleotide sequences from this sample produce the same CDR3. The J gene is TRBJ2-2, the V gene TRBV28, with D unresolved. V gave up 6 bases and J gave up 6 bases, with 5 bases separating them. The CDR3 runs to 11 residues. Germline CDR1 reads MDHEN; CDR2 reads SYDVKM. Written as DNA, the CDR3 is TGTGCCAGCAGCCGCTCCGGGGAGCTGTTTTTT. Its protein is CASSRSGELFF.